This entry lists 2 T cell receptor beta chains sequenced from one sample in a study of siplizumab effects on memory and regulatory T cells. Produced via immunoSEQ multiplex PCR; TCRdb's table is partial and in-frame only. The data show fewer than 130,000 clones, over 85% seen once. Sequenced material: CD4+ T cells sorted from blood. The origin of the receptors is a human donor in good health.

This sequence joins TRBV11-2 and TRBJ1-2; D unresolved. Germline V gene data show CDR1 as SGHAT and CDR2 as FQNNGV. The CDR3 sequence is 12 residues long. The V gene lost 5 bases and the J gene lost 4 bases, with 8 bases spanning the gap. The CDR3 DNA is TGTGCCAGCAGCCCCGACACCTATGGCTACACCTTC. It specifies CASSPDTYGYTF.

This chain joins TRBV27 and TRBJ2-7; maybe TRBD1 (6 bases). Looked up from germline, CDR1 is MNHEY and CDR2 is SMNVEV (reference sequence). Trimming cost V 5 bases and J 1 base, with 15 bases left between them. This CDR3 has 15 residues. The DNA for the CDR3 is TGTGCCAGCAGTCCCTACAGGGACCTATCCTACGAGCAGTACTTC. Translating it yields CASSPYRDLSYEQYF.